This TCR beta chain stems from a study of tumor and adjacent non-tumor tissue in lung cancer. Study summary: Samples averaged about 4.17 million productive TCRbeta reads each. Study-wide findings and caveats: Tumor TCR diversity, when higher, was linked to shorter survival. Top 100 clones took a larger repertoire share in normal lung.

RNA was extracted from bulk tissue without any cell sorting. Donors were chemotherapy-naive, newly diagnosed lung cancer surgical patients in China, August–November 2014. TCRbeta libraries were built with three rounds of nested PCR, modified from ARM-PCR. TCRdb reprocessed the multiplex PCR reads with MiXCR, giving one entry per CDR3 protein. Altogether approximately 140,000 distinct CDR3 sequences are present, around two thirds being singletons, with the ten largest covering 15% to 20%. Germline loops: CDR1 DFQATT, CDR2 SNEGSKA (reference sequence). V was pared by 5 bases and J by 6 bases, with 9 bases between. This CDR3 has 11 residues. On this clonotype itself: Its target is unknown.

Source material: lung tumor tissue. This chain joins TRBV20-1 and TRBJ2-3; D uncertain. This receptor was taken from a man aged 55-75 years with small cell lung cancer. The CDR3 is CSAQLPDTQYF. DNA of the CDR3: TGCAGTGCTCAATTGCCCGATACGCAGTATTTT.